The sequence of this TCR beta chain was determined in a study of shared clonotypes between healthy human individuals. Study results and caveats: Measured sharing among donors was expected to vary with sequencing depth.

Naive CD8 cells comprised CD45RO-negative, CCR7-positively selected cells, excluding terminally differentiated effector memory CD45RA+ cells. Caucasian adults living in Nashville, Tennessee, provided all samples. About this clone: Its matching antigen is unknown.

Each sorted subset replicate got 200 ng genomic DNA, roughly 30,000 genomes. Generated by immunoSEQ multiplex PCR, the TCRdb table keeps only in-frame clones and is missing some. The sample has about 1,900,000 clones; about 95% are singletons. The length of the CDR3 is 14 residues. Germline CDR1 reads SGHDT; CDR2 reads YYEEEE. V was clipped by 4 bases and J by 5 bases; unmatched bases: 7. The clonotype originates from a man between 18 and 35 years old in good health. Sequencing was performed on naive CD8+ T cells sorted from blood. The chain couples TRBV5-6 to TRBJ2-5; TRBD2 agrees at 8 bases. CDR3 residues: CASSPPGGAETQYF. DNA for the CDR3: TGTGCCAGCAGCCCGCCCGGGGGGGCGGAGACCCAGTACTTC.